These 31 T cell receptor beta chains share one sample of origin, sequenced in a study of post-analysis software for immune sequencing data. General observations from the study: TRBV5-6, TRBV5-1 and TRBV20-1 were among four or five TRBV segments more frequent in patients than controls.

The authors incorporated unique molecular identifiers into the TCR beta cDNA libraries. TCRdb re-called the PCR reads through MiXCR, storing one row per CDR3 protein. The sample has 380,000 or so distinct CDR3 sequences; roughly 36% are singletons. These receptors have no known antigen. The source material was blood. The receptors derive from a girl aged 10 to 17 with multiple sclerosis.

This clonotype turned up a few times. It may be a read error: a sequence one base away is much more abundant. The chain employs TRBV15 and TRBJ2-7; no reliable D call. CDR3 length: 14 amino acids. Germline CDR1 LNHNV, CDR2 YYDKDF (reference sequence). The V gene lost 1 base and the J gene lost 0 bases, with 7 bases spanning the gap. The CDR3 nucleotides are TGTGCCACCAGCAGAGGCAGAACCTCCTACGAGCAGTACTTC. Encoded protein: CATSRGRTSYEQYF.

J is TRBJ1-2 and V is TRBV29-1, with D possibly being TRBD1 (6 bases). The CDR3 loop spans 10 amino acids. The germline gives CDR1 SQVTM, CDR2 ANQGSEA. Trimming cost V 7 bases and J 8 bases, with 11 bases left between them. The CDR3 bases are TGCAGCGATCTGACAGGAGGCTACACCTTC. Protein: CSDLTGGYTF.

Only a few counts were recorded for this clonotype. The chain joins TRBV4-1 to TRBJ2-3; 8 nucleotides agree with TRBD2. The J segment lost 2 bases and the V segment lost 4 bases, leaving 8 bases of the junction unmatched. Germline CDR1 is MGHRA and CDR2 is YSYEKL. This CDR3 spans 16 amino acids. The CDR3 reads CASSPTSGYNTDTQYF. CDR3 DNA: TGCGCCAGCAGCCCCACTAGCGGCTACAACACAGATACGCAGTATTTT.

This clonotype was counted a few times. Here the CDR3 DNA reads TGTGCCAGCAGCTTCCGGAGGGGGTCGAGACGCCAAGAGACCCAGTACTTC. It codes for CASSFRRGSRRQETQYF. The chain uses TRBV5-6 and TRBJ2-5; D assignment may be TRBD1 or TRBD2 (6 bases each). V was cut by 2 bases and J by 1 base, with 18 bases left in between. CDR1 and CDR2 from the germline V gene are SGHDT and YYEEEE. The CDR3 is 17 amino acids.

This chain joins TRBV5-6 and TRBJ2-2, with 7 bases aligning to TRBD2. Germline trimming cut 0 bases from V and 4 bases from J; bases unmatched to any gene: 3. The CDR3 totals 15 residues. Germline V gives CDR1 SGHDT, CDR2 YYEEEE. CDR3 in DNA: TGTGCCAGCAGCTTGGCAGTAGCGGGCACCGGGGAGCTGTTTTTT. Amino acids: CASSLAVAGTGELFF.

This clonotype occurred a few times. V is TRBV28 and J is TRBJ2-1, with D possibly matching TRBD2 (5 bases). Germline V gene sequence: CDR1 MDHEN, CDR2 SYDVKM. This CDR3 has 14 residues. V lost 6 bases, J lost 1 base, and 10 bases lay in between. CDR3 residues: CASSPLGSYNEQFF. CDR3 DNA: TGTGCCAGCAGCCCACTAGGTTCCTACAATGAGCAGTTCTTC.

In the case of this clonotype: At one end, the junction sequence differs from germline, possibly due to a read error. V usage is TRBV28 and J usage is TRBJ1-2, with 7 bases aligning to TRBD1. The CDR3 sequence is 15 residues long. Germline CDR1 MDHEN, CDR2 SYDVKM. This chain's CDR3 is CASSFPAGGNYSYTF. DNA for the CDR3: TGTGCCAGCAGTTTTCCGGCAGGGGGTAACTATAGCTACACCTTC.

V usage is TRBV5-5 and J usage is TRBJ2-1; D not resolved. V shed 3 bases and J shed 2 bases, with 9 bases lying between them. Germline values: CDR1 SGHKS, CDR2 YYEKEE (reference sequence). The CDR3 contains 14 residues. The CDR3 region has the DNA TGTGCCAGCAGCTCACCCAACACCTACAATGAGCAGTTCTTC. The encoded protein is CASSSPNTYNEQFF.

The V gene is TRBV6-5, the J gene TRBJ2-4; D perhaps matches TRBD2 (6 bases). Germline V CDR1 and CDR2: MNHEY, SVGAGI. V was clipped by 0 bases and J by 1 base, with 16 bases between them. This CDR3 is built from 18 residues. CDR3 sequence (DNA): TGTGCCAGCAGTTACTCGGGAGGTAGGGAAGGGGCCAAAAACATTCAGTACTTC. Protein product: CASSYSGGREGAKNIQYF.

This clonotype was detected only a few times. The chain couples TRBV5-1 to TRBJ1-1; unclear D gene. V was pared by 4 bases and J by 5 bases, with 12 bases between. The CDR3 contains 13 residues. Germline CDR1 is SGHRS and CDR2 is YFSETQ. CDR3 nucleotides: TGCGCCAGCAGCCGCCCGGACGGAACTGAAGCTTTCTTT. Its protein is CASSRPDGTEAFF.

This sequence joins TRBV20-1 and TRBJ1-1, with 9 bases identical to TRBD1. Trimming at V came to 5 bases and at J to 0 bases, leaving 13 bases not matched to a gene. CDR1 is DFQATT and CDR2 is SNEGSKA in the germline V gene (reference sequence). The CDR3 sequence is 17 residues long. CDR3 sequence reads: CSAGGTGTIVMNTEAFF. For the CDR3, the DNA is TGCAGTGCTGGGGGGACAGGGACTATTGTCATGAACACTGAAGCTTTCTTT.

V is TRBV5-5 and J is TRBJ2-1; D possibly corresponds to TRBD1 (5 bases). V lost 4 bases and J lost 5, with 13 bases in between. The CDR3 is 14 residues long. Germline CDR1 is SGHKS and CDR2 is YYEKEE (reference sequence). The CDR3 coding sequence is TGTGCCAGCAGCCATCTGCAGGGTAACAATGAGCAGTTCTTC. It codes for CASSHLQGNNEQFF.

The gene calls are TRBV12-3 or TRBV12-4 and TRBJ2-5; TRBD2 is a possible D gene (6 bases). The CDR3 has 15 residues. V was clipped by 6 bases and J by 2 bases, with 16 bases between them. CDR3 in DNA: TGTGCCAGCAGCCGGGGACTTGGGGGACAAGAGACCCAGTACTTC. The encoded protein is CASSRGLGGQETQYF.

The chain carries TRBV3-1 and TRBJ2-2; D is ambiguous. Germline CDR1 LGHDT, CDR2 YNNKEL (reference sequence). V was trimmed by 3 bases and J by 2 bases, leaving 10 bases between them. CDR3 length: 15 residues. CDR3 bases: TGTGCCAGCAGCCAGGGAAGACTTAACACCGGGGAGCTGTTTTTT. Its translation is CASSQGRLNTGELFF.

The chain combines TRBV7-2 with TRBJ1-6; maybe TRBD1 (6 bases). The CDR3 contains 16 residues. V was cut by 5 bases and J by 5 bases, with 16 bases left in between. From germline, CDR1 is SGHTA and CDR2 FQGNSA. The CDR3 reads CASSPFGQQDNSPLHF. For the CDR3, the DNA is TGTGCCAGCAGCCCATTCGGACAGCAAGATAATTCACCCCTCCACTTT.

Remarks on this clonotype: A much larger clonotype is one base distant, so this may be a read error. This chain links TRBV20-1 with TRBJ2-6; the D gene is possibly TRBD1 (6 bases). CDR1 and CDR2 from the germline V gene are DFQATT and SNEGSKA (reference sequence). V lost 4 bases and J 0 bases, leaving 13 bases between the germline ends. This CDR3 has 16 residues. CDR3 DNA: TGCAGTGCTACGACAGGTACAAGCTCTGGGGCCAACGTCCTGACTTTC. Its protein product is CSATTGTSSGANVLTF.

The V gene is TRBV7-9, the J gene TRBJ2-4; 7 bases fit TRBD1. The J segment lost 8 bases and the V segment lost 0 bases, leaving 10 bases of the junction unmatched. There are 16 residues in the CDR3. In germline, CDR1 is SEHNR, CDR2 FQNEAQ (reference sequence). DNA for the CDR3: TGTGCCAGCAGCTTAGCGGAAGCAGGGGGTCGGCACATTCAGTACTTC. Translated: CASSLAEAGGRHIQYF.

This clonotype was seen more than once but under ten times. The rearrangement uses TRBV20-1 and TRBJ1-2, with a tentative D call TRBD1 (5 bases). Per the germline V gene, CDR1 is DFQATT and CDR2 is SNEGSKA (reference sequence). Trimming left V 2 bases short and J 8 bases short, with 12 bases between. The CDR3 is 12 residues long. CDR3: CSARTGREGYTF. The CDR3 region has the DNA TGCAGTGCTAGAACGGGGCGAGAGGGCTACACCTTC.

The chain joins TRBV9 to TRBJ1-5; the D gene is possibly TRBD1 (5 bases). Trimming took 0 bases from V and 3 from J, leaving 10 bases between them. The germline gives CDR1 SGDLS, CDR2 YYNGEE. The CDR3 is made up of 15 amino acids. Here the CDR3 DNA reads TGTGCCAGCAGCGTAGAAGGGGATTACAATCAGCCCCAGCATTTT. Translating gives CASSVEGDYNQPQHF.

Only a few counts were recorded for this clonotype. The chain joins TRBV5-1 to TRBJ2-1, with TRBD1 matching 11 bases. After removal of 3 bases from V and 9 bases from J, the junction contained 8 bases not matched to a gene. This CDR3 spans 15 amino acids. Germline CDR1 SGHRS, CDR2 YFSETQ. The CDR3 reads CASSSVGQGVAEQFF. For the CDR3, the DNA is TGCGCCAGCAGCTCGGTGGGACAGGGGGTGGCTGAGCAGTTCTTC. Full variable domain (remainder filled in from reference TRBV5-1 and TRBJ2-1): KAGVTQTPRYLIKTRGQQVTLSCSPISGHRSVSWYQQTPGQGLQFLFEYFSETQRNKGNFPGRFSGRQFSNSRSEMNVSTLELGDSALYLCASSSVGQGVAEQFFGPGTRLTVL.

This sequence joins TRBV6-5 and TRBJ1-1; 7 nucleotides match TRBD1. The J segment lost 5 bases and the V segment lost 2 bases, leaving 8 bases of the junction unmatched. Germline-derived CDR1 and CDR2 are MNHEY and SVGAGI. CDR3 size: 15 residues. The CDR3, as DNA: TGTGCCAGCAGTTACAATAGGGGGCCCGAAACTGAAGCTTTCTTT. The encoded protein is CASSYNRGPETEAFF.

This chain uses TRBV12-3 or TRBV12-4 with TRBJ2-2; D may be TRBD2 (5 bases). V lost 7 bases and J 1 base, leaving 7 bases between the germline ends. The CDR3 has 13 residues. The CDR3 DNA is TGTGCCAGCATCGGGGTGAACACCGGGGAGCTGTTTTTT. Residues: CASIGVNTGELFF.

This chain uses TRBV24-1 with TRBJ2-3; TRBD2 matches at 8 bases. The V gene's germline CDR1 is KGHDR and CDR2 SFDVKD. Trimming took 3 bases from V and 1 from J; bases not matched to a gene: 2. The CDR3 consists of 15 residues. The CDR3 loop is CATSDNSGGTDTQYF. CDR3 nucleotides: TGTGCCACCAGTGATAATAGCGGGGGCACAGATACGCAGTATTTT.

The rearrangement uses TRBV5-5 and TRBJ2-3; 8 nucleotides agree with TRBD2. The V segment lost 4 bases and the J segment 1 base; nucleotides outside the gene matches: 14. The CDR3 has 18 residues. Germline V gives CDR1 SGHKS, CDR2 YYEKEE (reference sequence). CDR3 in DNA: TGTGCCAGCAGCGCATCCCACGGGGGGGCTTATGGCACAGATACGCAGTATTTT. This encodes CASSASHGGAYGTDTQYF.

V usage is TRBV4-1 and J usage is TRBJ2-5, with D possibly being TRBD2 (6 bases). Germline loops: CDR1 MGHRA, CDR2 YSYEKL. This CDR3 region has 15 residues. V lost 4 bases and J lost 0, with 12 bases in between. The CDR3 DNA sequence: TGCGCCAGCAGCCCGGGACTGTTAGACCAAGAGACCCAGTACTTC. Protein product: CASSPGLLDQETQYF.

This chain uses TRBV5-1 with TRBJ2-5; 8 nucleotides line up with TRBD1. The junction had 7 bases not matched to a gene; V was cut back by 2 bases and J by 4 bases. From germline, CDR1 is SGHRS and CDR2 YFSETQ. The length of the CDR3 is 15 residues. The CDR3: CASSFGQGFGETQYF. CDR3 DNA: TGCGCCAGCAGCTTTGGACAGGGATTCGGAGAGACCCAGTACTTC.

The chain links TRBV6-5 to TRBJ2-3, with 8 nucleotides matching TRBD2. CDR1 is MNHEY, CDR2 SVGAGI, per germline. Trimming at V came to 8 bases and at J to 2 bases, leaving 6 bases not matched to a gene. CDR3 length: 14 residues. The CDR3 nucleotides are TGTGCCAGCGGGGCGGGGGGAAACACAGATACGCAGTATTTT. It codes for CASGAGGNTDTQYF.

The rearrangement links TRBV12-3 or TRBV12-4 to TRBJ1-2; D is possibly TRBD1 (6 bases). Trimming left V 1 base short and J 8 bases short, with 14 bases between. The length of the CDR3 is 14 residues. In nucleotides, the CDR3 is TGTGCCAGCAGTTTAGAGAGGCAGGGGCACGGCTACACCTTC. It encodes CASSLERQGHGYTF.

This clonotype was found a few times. This chain uses TRBV6-5 with TRBJ1-2, with D perhaps TRBD1 (5 bases). Per germline, CDR1 MNHEY and CDR2 SVGAGI. With 2 bases removed from V and 3 bases from J, the gap between germline ends came to 13 bases. The CDR3 has 15 amino acids. CDR3 region: CASSYQPEGDYGYTF. CDR3 sequence (DNA): TGTGCCAGCAGTTACCAGCCCGAAGGGGACTATGGCTACACCTTC.

This clonotype was found a few times. Mismatch with germline at one junction end may stem from a read error. The chain links TRBV7-7 to TRBJ2-2; TRBD1 might be the D (5 bases). CDR1 and CDR2 (germline): SSHAT, FNYEAQ (reference sequence). This CDR3 region has 16 residues. CDR3 coding DNA: TGTGCTAGCAGCTCTGGAGACAGTCTTAACACCGGGGAGCTGTTTTTT. Residues: CASSSGDSLNTGELFF.

A few counts support this clonotype. V and J are TRBV29-1 and TRBJ2-1; possible D gene TRBD1, 6 bases. The germline gives CDR1 SQVTM, CDR2 ANQGSEA. CDR3 size: 15 residues. Trimming cost V 6 bases and J 6 bases, with 21 bases left between them. The CDR3 DNA is TGCAGCGTAAATGGGTACAGCGAAGGGGGCAATGAGCAGTTCTTC. Translation gives CSVNGYSEGGNEQFF.